These 15 T cell receptor beta chains were all obtained from the same sample, sequenced in a study of blood T cell repertoires in COVID-19. Produced via immunoSEQ multiplex PCR; TCRdb's table is partial and in-frame only. The sample includes about 54,000 clones, 86% of them seen just once. The sequenced sample was peripheral blood. These receptors all stem from a human donor in a cohort sampled during active COVID-19.

The chain combines TRBV5-4 with TRBJ2-1; 8 bases fit TRBD1. Germline V gene data show CDR1 as SGHNT and CDR2 as YYREEE (reference sequence). The CDR3 is 15 residues long. V was pared by 5 bases and J by 6 bases, with 10 bases of the junction left unmatched. The CDR3 sequence: CASRRPGQESNEQFF. The CDR3 nucleotides read TGTGCCAGCAGGAGACCGGGACAGGAGTCCAATGAGCAGTTCTTC.

The chain employs TRBV6-1 and TRBJ1-2, with D perhaps matching TRBD1 (6 bases). CDR1 MNHNS and CDR2 SASEGT come from the germline V gene. The CDR3 covers 16 residues. The V end lost 5 bases, the J end lost 5 bases, and 21 bases lay between the germline ends. The DNA for the CDR3 is TGTGCCAGCAGTCAAGAGGGGGAGGGCGTATGGTATGGCTACACCTTC. Residues: CASSQEGEGVWYGYTF.

The rearrangement links TRBV10-2 to TRBJ2-7; 10 bases fit TRBD1. Trimming removed 8 bases from V and 3 bases from J; junction bases left unmatched: 4. This CDR3 is 13 amino acids long. Germline V lookup: CDR1 WSHSY, CDR2 SAAADI. In DNA form, the CDR3 reads TGCGCCAGCGGGACAGGGGCGGGCTACGAGCAGTACTTC. Residues: CASGTGAGYEQYF.

V is TRBV9 and J is TRBJ1-2; no firm D call. V lost 0 bases, J lost 7 bases, and 10 bases lay in between. Germline CDR1 is SGDLS and CDR2 is YYNGEE. The length of the CDR3 is 13 residues. CDR3 protein: CASSVAYEAGYTF. DNA for the CDR3: TGTGCCAGCAGCGTAGCTTATGAGGCTGGCTACACCTTC.

This chain links TRBV28 with TRBJ1-6; possibly TRBD1 for D (5 bases). The CDR3 loop spans 14 amino acids. The V gene's germline CDR1 is MDHEN and CDR2 SYDVKM. The ends were cut back, 2 bases at V and 5 bases at J, with 7 bases in the middle. The CDR3 sequence is CASSLGGNNSPLHF. As DNA, the CDR3 is TGTGCCAGCAGTTTAGGGGGGAATAATTCACCCCTCCACTTT.

This clone was recorded only once. The rearrangement joins TRBV10-1 to TRBJ2-7; 9 nucleotides align to TRBD2. The CDR3 is 13 residues long. J was trimmed by 6 bases and V by 5 bases; bases with no gene match: 5. Germline values: CDR1 WNHNN, CDR2 SYGVQD (reference sequence). In DNA, the CDR3 is TGCGCCAGCAGTCTAGCGGGGTCCCCCGAGCAGTACTTC. Its translation is CASSLAGSPEQYF.

The chain uses TRBV3-1 (or the pseudogene TRBV3-2) and TRBJ2-5; 8 positions agree with TRBD2. V trimming: 4 bases; J trimming: 5 bases; junction bases outside the gene matches: 18. The CDR3 extends over 18 amino acids. Germline-derived CDR1 and CDR2 are LGHDT and YNNKEL (reference sequence). The CDR3 DNA follows: TGTGCCAGCAGCCCCAGGAGGTTGAGCGGGAGTATTGGTGAGACCCAGTACTTC. As protein: CASSPRRLSGSIGETQYF.

This chain uses TRBV5-1 with TRBJ2-2; the match to TRBD1 covers 7 bases. Per the germline V gene, CDR1 is SGHRS and CDR2 is YFSETQ. Trimming at V came to 3 bases and at J to 4 bases, leaving 12 bases not matched to a gene. The CDR3 extends over 17 amino acids. The CDR3 DNA follows: TGCGCCAGCAGCTCAATACCAGGGGACAGCGGCACCGGGGAGCTGTTTTTT. Translated: CASSSIPGDSGTGELFF. The complete variable domain, with remaining parts taken from reference TRBV5-1 and TRBJ2-2, reads KAGVTQTPRYLIKTRGQQVTLSCSPISGHRSVSWYQQTPGQGLQFLFEYFSETQRNKGNFPGRFSGRQFSNSRSEMNVSTLELGDSALYLCASSSIPGDSGTGELFFGEGSRLTVL.

The rearrangement joins TRBV3-1 (or the pseudogene TRBV3-2) to TRBJ1-4, with D unclear. The germline gives CDR1 LGHDT, CDR2 YNNKEL (reference sequence). Trimming cost V 4 bases and J 0 bases, with 12 bases left between them. The CDR3 covers 16 residues. For the CDR3, the DNA is TGTGCCAGCAGCCCAGAGGGCTCCGCAACTAATGAAAAACTGTTTTTT. Amino acids: CASSPEGSATNEKLFF.

This chain connects TRBV3-1 (or the pseudogene TRBV3-2) to TRBJ2-7; 7 bases fit TRBD2. This CDR3 spans 19 amino acids. From germline, CDR1 is LGHDT and CDR2 YNNKEL (reference sequence). The V gene end was trimmed by 1 base and the J gene end by 2 bases; junction bases not matched to a gene: 17. CDR3 protein: CASSQGQISRASGTYEQYF. As DNA, the CDR3 is TGTGCCAGCAGCCAAGGACAAATATCTCGGGCTAGCGGTACCTACGAGCAGTACTTC.

The rearrangement joins TRBV6-5 to TRBJ2-3; 8 positions match TRBD1. The germline V gene has CDR1 MNHEY and CDR2 SVGAGI. CDR3 length: 14 amino acids. The ends lost 6 bases at V and 0 bases at J; junction bases unmatched: 2. The CDR3 DNA is TGTGCCAGCAGGGACAGGGCCAGCACAGATACGCAGTATTTT. Translated, it gives CASRDRASTDTQYF.

This clone was observed a handful of times. The chain joins TRBV6-1 to TRBJ1-1; unclear D gene. This CDR3 has 15 residues. V was clipped by 1 base and J by 3 bases, with 12 bases between them. The V gene's germline CDR1 is MNHNS and CDR2 SASEGT. CDR3 DNA: TGTGCCAGCAGTGAAGGGAGTGGGTACTACACTGAAGCTTTCTTT. This encodes CASSEGSGYYTEAFF.

This clone was seen a few times. The rearrangement uses TRBV30 and TRBJ1-1, with D hard to call. The CDR3 length is 11 residues. Trimming left V 3 bases short and J 7 bases short, with 9 bases between. From germline, CDR1 is GTSNPN and CDR2 SVGIG (reference sequence). The CDR3 DNA follows: TGTGCCTGGAGCCCCCTTAATGAAGCTTTCTTT. Translation gives CAWSPLNEAFF.

The chain links TRBV6-6 to TRBJ1-2; 7 positions match TRBD1. V gave up 5 bases and J gave up 5 bases; unmatched junction bases: 8. This CDR3 contains 14 residues. CDR1 is MNHNY, CDR2 SVGAGI, per germline (reference sequence). The CDR3 coding sequence is TGTGCCAGCAGTCGCCGGGACAGAAATTATGGCTACACCTTC. This codes for CASSRRDRNYGYTF.

This clone was counted between two and nine times. V and J are TRBV5-1 and TRBJ1-6; D is perhaps TRBD1 (5 bases). This CDR3 comprises 15 residues. Germline-derived CDR1 and CDR2 are SGHRS and YFSETQ. V was trimmed by 0 bases and J by 11 bases, leaving 15 bases between them. This CDR3 is CASSLAFGGSAPLHF. The DNA of the CDR3 is TGCGCCAGCAGCTTGGCTTTCGGGGGTTCTGCACCCCTCCACTTT.